This TCR beta chain was identified in a study of OX40 agonist ivuxolimab in advanced cancers. Study information: As their treatment, patients were administered ivuxolimab, an agonistic anti-OX40 (CD134) antibody. Having had anti-PD-1, anti-PD-L1 or anti-CTLA-4 therapy before was allowed, and more than 35% had some. Subjects had a mean age of about 61 years, with a range of roughly 20 to 79; just over 80% were male. Study-wide points: CD4+ T cells averaged fewer expanded clones than CD8+ T cells.

This CDR3 region has 13 residues. Germline V lookup: CDR1 SGHDT, CDR2 YYEEEE. V lost 4 bases and J lost 0, with 7 bases in between. TCRdb keeps only in-frame clones here, not all; method: immunoSEQ multiplex PCR. This repertoire shows 30,000 to 35,000 clones, more than 60% found once; its top ten account for 9.5% to 13%. About this clone itself: Its specificity is unknown.

The V call is TRBV5-6, the J call TRBJ2-5, with D hard to call. The TCR comes from an adult with an advanced solid tumor such as melanoma, head and neck, liver or kidney cancer. This sample comprised CD4+ or CD8+ T cells sorted from blood, obtained in a trial of the OX40 agonist ivuxolimab. CDR3 in amino acids: CASSHRDQETQYF. CDR3 nucleotides: TGTGCCAGCAGCCATCGCGACCAAGAGACCCAGTACTTC.